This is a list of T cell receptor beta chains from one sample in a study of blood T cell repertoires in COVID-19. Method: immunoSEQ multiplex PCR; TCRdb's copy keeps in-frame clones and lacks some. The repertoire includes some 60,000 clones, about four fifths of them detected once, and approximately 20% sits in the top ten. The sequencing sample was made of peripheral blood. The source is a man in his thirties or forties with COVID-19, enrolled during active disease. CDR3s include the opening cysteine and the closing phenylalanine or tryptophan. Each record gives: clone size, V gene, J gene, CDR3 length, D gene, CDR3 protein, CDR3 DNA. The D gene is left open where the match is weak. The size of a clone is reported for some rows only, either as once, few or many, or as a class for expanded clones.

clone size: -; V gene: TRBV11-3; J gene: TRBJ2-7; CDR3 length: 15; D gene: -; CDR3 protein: CASSVFRGPGGEQYF; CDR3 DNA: TGTGCCAGCAGCGTCTTCCGGGGGCCGGGAGGCGAGCAGTACTTC
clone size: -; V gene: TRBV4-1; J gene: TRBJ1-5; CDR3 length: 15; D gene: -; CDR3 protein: CASSQARGLGQPQHF; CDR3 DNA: TGCGCCAGCAGCCAAGCCCGGGGTTTGGGTCAGCCCCAGCATTTT
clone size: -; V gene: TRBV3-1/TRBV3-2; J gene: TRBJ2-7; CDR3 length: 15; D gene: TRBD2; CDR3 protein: CASSRSGAGGDEQYF; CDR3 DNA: TGTGCCAGCAGCCGATCAGGAGCGGGAGGGGACGAGCAGTACTTC
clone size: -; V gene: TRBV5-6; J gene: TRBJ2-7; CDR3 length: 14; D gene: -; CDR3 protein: CASSLGAVNYEQYF; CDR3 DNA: TGTGCCAGCAGCCTGGGGGCCGTGAACTACGAGCAGTACTTC
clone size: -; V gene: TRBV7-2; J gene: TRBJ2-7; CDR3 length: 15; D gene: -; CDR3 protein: CASSLAGGAQYEQYF; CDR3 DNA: TGTGCCAGCAGCTTAGCGGGCGGGGCCCAATACGAGCAGTACTTC
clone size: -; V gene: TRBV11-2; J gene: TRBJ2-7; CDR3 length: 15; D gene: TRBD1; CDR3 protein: CASRYGQGVGYEQYF; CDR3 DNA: TGTGCCAGCAGATACGGCCAGGGGGTCGGCTACGAGCAGTACTTC
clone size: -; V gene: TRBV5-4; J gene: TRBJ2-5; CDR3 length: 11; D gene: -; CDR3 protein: CASSLKETQYF; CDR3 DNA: TGTGCCAGCAGCCTAAAAGAGACCCAGTACTTC
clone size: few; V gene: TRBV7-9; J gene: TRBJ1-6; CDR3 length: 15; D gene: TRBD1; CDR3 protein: CASSLDGTGDSPLHF; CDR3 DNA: TGTGCCAGCAGCTTGGATGGGACAGGGGATTCACCCCTCCACTTT
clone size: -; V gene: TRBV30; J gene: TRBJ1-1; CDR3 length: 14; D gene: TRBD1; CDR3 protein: CAWVPGQAYTEAFF; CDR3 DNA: TGTGCCTGGGTACCTGGACAGGCCTACACTGAAGCTTTCTTT
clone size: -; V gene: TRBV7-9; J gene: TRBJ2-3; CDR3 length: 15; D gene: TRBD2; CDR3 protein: CASSRRGGETDTQYF; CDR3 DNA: TGTGCCAGCAGTCGTCGGGGGGGCGAGACAGATACGCAGTATTTT
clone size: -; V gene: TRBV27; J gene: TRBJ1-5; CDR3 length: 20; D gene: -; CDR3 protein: CASSLRGDRNYAFRVQPQHF; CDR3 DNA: TGTGCCAGCAGTTTACGGGGGGATAGGAACTATGCCTTCAGGGTTCAGCCCCAGCATTTT
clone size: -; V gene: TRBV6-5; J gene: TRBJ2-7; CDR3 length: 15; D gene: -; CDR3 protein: CASGRGLAAKYEQYF; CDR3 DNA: TGTGCCAGCGGCAGGGGCTTAGCTGCTAAATACGAGCAGTACTTC
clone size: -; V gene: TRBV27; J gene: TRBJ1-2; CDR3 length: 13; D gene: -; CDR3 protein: CASSLAPGYGYTF; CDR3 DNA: TGTGCCAGCAGTTTAGCTCCGGGCTATGGCTACACCTTC
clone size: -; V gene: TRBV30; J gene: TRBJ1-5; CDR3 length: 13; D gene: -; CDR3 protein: CAWSVGADQPQHF; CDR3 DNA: TGTGCCTGGAGTGTAGGGGCGGATCAGCCCCAGCATTTT
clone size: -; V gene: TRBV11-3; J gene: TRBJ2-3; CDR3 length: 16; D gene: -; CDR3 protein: CASSSRTVSRTDTQYF; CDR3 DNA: TGTGCCAGCAGCTCTAGGACAGTAAGTCGTACAGATACGCAGTATTTT
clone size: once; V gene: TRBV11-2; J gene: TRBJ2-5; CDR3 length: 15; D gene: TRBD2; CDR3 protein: CASSLEGRATETQYF; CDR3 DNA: TGTGCCAGCAGCTTAGAAGGGAGGGCCACGGAGACCCAGTACTTC
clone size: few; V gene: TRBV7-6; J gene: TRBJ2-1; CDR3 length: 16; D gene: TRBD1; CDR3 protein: CASSLYRTGTRNEQFF; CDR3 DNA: TGTGCCAGCAGCTTATACAGGACAGGGACCCGGAATGAGCAGTTCTTC
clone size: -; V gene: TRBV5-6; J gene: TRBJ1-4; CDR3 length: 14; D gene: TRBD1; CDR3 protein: CASSSGTANEKLFF; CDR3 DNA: TGTGCCAGCAGCTCCGGGACAGCTAATGAAAAACTGTTTTTT
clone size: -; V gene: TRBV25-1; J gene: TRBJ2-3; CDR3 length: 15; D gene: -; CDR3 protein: CASSEVGAFTDTQYF; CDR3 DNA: TGTGCCAGCAGTGAGGTGGGGGCATTCACAGATACGCAGTATTTT
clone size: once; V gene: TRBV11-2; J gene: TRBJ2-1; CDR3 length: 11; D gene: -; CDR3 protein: CASSLGGEQFF; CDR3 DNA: TGTGCCAGCAGCTTAGGGGGCGAGCAGTTCTTC
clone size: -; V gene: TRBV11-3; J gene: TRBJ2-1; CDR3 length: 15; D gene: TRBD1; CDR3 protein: CASSYGQGAGNEQFF; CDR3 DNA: TGTGCCAGCAGCTATGGACAGGGGGCAGGTAATGAGCAGTTCTTC
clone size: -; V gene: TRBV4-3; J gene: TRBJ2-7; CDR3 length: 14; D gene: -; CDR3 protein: CASSQLTGGDEQYF; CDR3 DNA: TGCGCCAGCAGCCAATTAACGGGCGGGGACGAGCAGTACTTC
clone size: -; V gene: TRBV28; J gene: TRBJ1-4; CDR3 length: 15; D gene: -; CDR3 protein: CASSLLAQGSEKLFF; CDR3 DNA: TGTGCCAGCAGTTTATTGGCTCAGGGAAGTGAAAAACTGTTTTTT
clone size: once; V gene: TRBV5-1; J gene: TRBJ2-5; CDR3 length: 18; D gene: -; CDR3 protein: CASSLAERTPPAQETQYF; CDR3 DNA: TGCGCCAGCAGCTTGGCCGAGCGGACCCCTCCGGCCCAAGAGACCCAGTACTTC
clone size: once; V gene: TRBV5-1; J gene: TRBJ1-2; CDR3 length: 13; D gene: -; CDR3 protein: CASSLEQNYGYTF; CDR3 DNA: TGCGCCAGCAGCTTGGAACAGAACTATGGCTACACCTTC
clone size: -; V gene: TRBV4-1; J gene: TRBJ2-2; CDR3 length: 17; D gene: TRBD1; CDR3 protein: CASSQVITGVDTGELFF; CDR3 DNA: TGCGCCAGCAGCCAAGTAATCACAGGGGTCGACACCGGGGAGCTGTTTTTT
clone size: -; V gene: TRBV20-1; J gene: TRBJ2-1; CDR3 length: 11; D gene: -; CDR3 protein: CSAQGESEQFF; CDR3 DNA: TGCAGTGCTCAAGGAGAAAGTGAGCAGTTCTTC
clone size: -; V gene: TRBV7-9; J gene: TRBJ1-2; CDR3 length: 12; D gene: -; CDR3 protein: CASSLILEGYTF; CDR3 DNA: TGTGCCAGCAGCCTAATTTTGGAGGGCTACACCTTC
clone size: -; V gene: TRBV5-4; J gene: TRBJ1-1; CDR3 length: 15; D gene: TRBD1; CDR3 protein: CASSLGGTGGTEAFF; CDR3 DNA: TGTGCCAGCAGCTTGGGGGGGACAGGGGGCACTGAAGCTTTCTTT
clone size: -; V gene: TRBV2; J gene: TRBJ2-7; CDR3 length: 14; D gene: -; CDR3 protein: CASSEALRGYEQYF; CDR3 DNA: TGTGCCAGCAGTGAAGCGCTTCGGGGTTACGAGCAGTACTTC
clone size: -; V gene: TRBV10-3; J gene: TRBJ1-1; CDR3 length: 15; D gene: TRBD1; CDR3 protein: CAISGQGLGITEAFF; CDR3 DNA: TGTGCCATCAGTGGACAGGGGCTGGGAATCACTGAAGCTTTCTTT
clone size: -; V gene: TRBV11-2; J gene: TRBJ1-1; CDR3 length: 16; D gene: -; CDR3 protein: CASSLEWGTRNTEAFF; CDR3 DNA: TGTGCCAGCAGCTTAGAGTGGGGGACAAGGAACACTGAAGCTTTCTTT
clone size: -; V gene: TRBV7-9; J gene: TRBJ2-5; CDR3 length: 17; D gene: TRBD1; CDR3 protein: CASSFTLRQGAWETQYF; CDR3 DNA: TGTGCCAGCAGTTTTACCCTTCGTCAGGGGGCTTGGGAGACCCAGTACTTC
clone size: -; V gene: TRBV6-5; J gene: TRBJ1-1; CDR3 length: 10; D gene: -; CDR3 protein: CASTVTEAFF; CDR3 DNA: TGTGCCAGCACCGTCACTGAAGCTTTCTTT
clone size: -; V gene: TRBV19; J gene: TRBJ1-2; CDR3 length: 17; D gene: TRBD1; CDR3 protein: CASSKTPGTGTNYGYTF; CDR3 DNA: TGTGCCAGTAGTAAAACTCCCGGGACAGGGACTAACTATGGCTACACCTTC
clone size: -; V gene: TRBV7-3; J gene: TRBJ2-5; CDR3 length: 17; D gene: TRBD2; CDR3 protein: CASSLRLRVAGRETQYF; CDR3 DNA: TGTGCCAGCAGCTTACGGCTGCGGGTAGCGGGTAGAGAGACCCAGTACTTC
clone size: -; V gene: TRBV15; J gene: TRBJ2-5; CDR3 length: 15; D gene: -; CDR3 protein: CATSRGAGGQETQYF; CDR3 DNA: TGTGCCACCAGCAGAGGGGCAGGGGGGCAAGAGACCCAGTACTTC
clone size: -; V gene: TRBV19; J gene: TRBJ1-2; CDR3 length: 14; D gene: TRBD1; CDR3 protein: CASSGTGVSYGYTF; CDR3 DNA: TGTGCCAGTAGTGGGACAGGGGTTAGCTATGGCTACACCTTC
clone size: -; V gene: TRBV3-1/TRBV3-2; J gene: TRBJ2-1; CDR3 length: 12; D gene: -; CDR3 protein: CASTLRGNEQFF; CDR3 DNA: TGTGCCAGCACCCTCCGAGGGAATGAGCAGTTCTTC
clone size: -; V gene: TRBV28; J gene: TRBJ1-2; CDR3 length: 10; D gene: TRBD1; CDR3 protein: CGTGADGYTF; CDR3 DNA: TGTGGGACAGGGGCGGACGGCTACACCTTC
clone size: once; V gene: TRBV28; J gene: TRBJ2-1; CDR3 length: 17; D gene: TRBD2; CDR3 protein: CASSPQPGLAGYNEQFF; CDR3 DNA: TGTGCCAGCAGTCCACAACCGGGACTAGCGGGTTACAATGAGCAGTTCTTC
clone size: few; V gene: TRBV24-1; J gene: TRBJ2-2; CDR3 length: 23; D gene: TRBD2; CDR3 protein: CATSDFLRSPGTSGFANTGELFF; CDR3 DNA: TGTGCCACCAGTGATTTTCTACGATCCCCCGGGACTAGCGGGTTCGCGAACACCGGGGAGCTGTTTTTT
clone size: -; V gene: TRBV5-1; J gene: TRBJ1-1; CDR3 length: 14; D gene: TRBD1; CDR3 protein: CASSVAGGLTEAFF; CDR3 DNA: TGCGCCAGCAGTGTGGCAGGGGGTCTAACTGAAGCTTTCTTT
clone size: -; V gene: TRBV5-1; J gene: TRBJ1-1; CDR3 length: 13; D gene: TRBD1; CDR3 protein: CASGQGKGSEAFF; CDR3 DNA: TGCGCCAGCGGACAGGGGAAGGGTTCTGAAGCTTTCTTT
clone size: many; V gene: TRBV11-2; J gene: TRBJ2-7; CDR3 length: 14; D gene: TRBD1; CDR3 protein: CASSSGTGSVEQYF; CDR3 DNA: TGTGCCAGCAGCTCCGGGACAGGGTCGGTCGAGCAGTACTTC
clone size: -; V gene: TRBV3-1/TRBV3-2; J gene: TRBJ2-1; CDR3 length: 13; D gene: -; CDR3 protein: CASSQTQRGEQFF; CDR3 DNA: TGTGCCAGCAGCCAAACTCAGCGAGGGGAGCAGTTCTTC
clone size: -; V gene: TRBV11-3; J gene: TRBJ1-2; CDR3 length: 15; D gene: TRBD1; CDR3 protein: CASSADRGEEGGYTF; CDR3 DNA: TGTGCCAGCAGCGCAGACAGGGGCGAGGAGGGTGGCTACACCTTC
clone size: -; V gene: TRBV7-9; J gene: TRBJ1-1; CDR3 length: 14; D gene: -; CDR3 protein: CASSAMGGHTEAFF; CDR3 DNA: TGTGCCAGCAGCGCGATGGGAGGGCACACTGAAGCTTTCTTT
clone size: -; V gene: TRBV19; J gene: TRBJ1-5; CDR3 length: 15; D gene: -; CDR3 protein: CASSGQVIGNQPQHF; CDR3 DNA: TGTGCCAGTAGTGGTCAGGTGATTGGGAATCAGCCCCAGCATTTT
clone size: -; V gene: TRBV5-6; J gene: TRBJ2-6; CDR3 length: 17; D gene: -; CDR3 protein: CASSSGGALEGANVLTF; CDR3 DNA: TGTGCCAGCAGCTCGGGTGGGGCCCTCGAGGGGGCCAACGTCCTGACTTTC
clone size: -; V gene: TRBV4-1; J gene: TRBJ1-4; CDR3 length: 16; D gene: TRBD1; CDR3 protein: CASSQGQGAPNEKLFF; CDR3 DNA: TGCGCCAGCAGCCAGGGACAGGGGGCGCCTAATGAAAAACTGTTTTTT
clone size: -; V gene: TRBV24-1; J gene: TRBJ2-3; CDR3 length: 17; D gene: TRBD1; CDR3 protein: CATSDLGDSSSTDTQYF; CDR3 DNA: TGTGCCACCAGTGATTTAGGGGACAGTTCTAGCACAGATACGCAGTATTTT
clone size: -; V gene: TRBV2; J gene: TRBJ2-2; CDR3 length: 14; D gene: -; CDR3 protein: CASKRTTNTGELFF; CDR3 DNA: TGTGCCAGCAAAAGGACAACGAACACCGGGGAGCTGTTTTTT